These 3 T cell receptor beta chains share one sample of origin, sequenced in a study of molecular identifiers for immune sequencing clone quantification. TCRdb itself ran the PCR reads through MiXCR, one entry per CDR3 protein. The profile shows about half a million distinct CDR3 sequences, 20% to 25% of them singletons. Sequencing was performed on naive CD8+ T cells from blood, with Jurkat cell RNA spiked in. Subset reported: FACS-sorted CD8+CD4-CCR7+CD45RA+ naive T cells. Every receptor here comes from a human donor in good health. Some libraries in this study had Jurkat cell RNA spiked in.

This clonotype was observed once. Being one base from a much bigger clone, this may be a read error. The chain couples TRBV6-2 or TRBV6-3 to TRBJ1-5; D perhaps matches TRBD1 (5 bases). The CDR3 loop spans 13 amino acids. Germline CDR1 MNHEY, CDR2 SVGEGT. CDR3 DNA: TGTACCAGCAGTTACTCAGGGTTTCAGCCCCAGCATTTT. It is translated as CTSSYSGFQPQHF.

The CDR3 nucleotides read TGCGCCAGCAGCCAAGACCGTAGTACTGCTTACCCGAACACCGGGGAGCTGTTTTTT. Translating gives CASSQDRSTAYPNTGELFF. The gene calls are TRBV4-3 and TRBJ2-2; D not certain. Germline V lookup: CDR1 LGHNA, CDR2 YSLEER. The V end lost 0 bases, the J end lost 0 bases, and 17 bases lay between the germline ends. The CDR3 length is 19 residues.

This clonotype was counted a few times. This chain links TRBV4-1 with TRBJ2-3, with 10 bases lining up with TRBD1. The ends lost 0 bases at V and 3 bases at J; junction bases unmatched: 3. CDR3 length equals 16 residues. The germline V gene encodes CDR1 MGHRA and CDR2 YSYEKL. CDR3 in amino acids: CASSQDGQGETDTQYF. The CDR3 DNA reads TGCGCCAGCAGCCAAGATGGACAGGGGGAAACAGATACGCAGTATTTT.